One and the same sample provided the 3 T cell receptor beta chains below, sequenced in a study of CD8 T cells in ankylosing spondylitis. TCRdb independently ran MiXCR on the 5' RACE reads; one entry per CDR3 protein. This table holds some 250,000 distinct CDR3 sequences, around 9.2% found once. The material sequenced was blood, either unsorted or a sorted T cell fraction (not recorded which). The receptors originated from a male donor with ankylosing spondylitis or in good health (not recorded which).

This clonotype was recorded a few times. The CDR3 region is CASSPSPGVGETQYF. The CDR3 nucleotides are TGTGCCAGCAGTCCATCGCCGGGGGTAGGGGAGACCCAGTACTTC. The rearrangement links TRBV12-3 or TRBV12-4 to TRBJ2-5; TRBD2 might be the D (6 bases). The V end was cut by 5 bases, the J end by 5 bases, with 18 bases between. This CDR3 spans 15 amino acids.

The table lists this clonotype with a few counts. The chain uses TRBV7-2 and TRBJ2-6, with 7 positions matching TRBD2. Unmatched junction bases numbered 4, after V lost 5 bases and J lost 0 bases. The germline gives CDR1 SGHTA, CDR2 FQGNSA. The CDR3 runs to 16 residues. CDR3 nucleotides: TGTGCCAGCAGCGCGCTAGCGGCCTCTGGGGCCAACGTCCTGACTTTC. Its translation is CASSALAASGANVLTF.

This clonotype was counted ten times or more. CDR3 bases: TGTGCCAGCAGCCCCTTAATGACCTGGAGTGAACTGTTTTTT. This translates into CASSPLMTWSELFF. J is TRBJ1-4 and V is TRBV4-2; D ambiguous. This CDR3 spans 14 amino acids. Germline assignment: CDR1 LGHNA and CDR2 YNFKEQ. Trimming left V 4 bases short and J 12 bases short, with 18 bases between.